The T cell receptor beta chain described here comes from a study of naive CD8 T cells in extremely preterm neonates (dated 2017 in TCRdb). A note on the overall study: The adult participants' age range is given as 25-50 years in the abstract but as 20-50 years in the methods. The study compared the TCRbeta CDR3 repertoires of sorted naive CD8+ T cells among four age groups: extremely preterm neonates, term neonates, young children and adults. The study at large found these results: Significantly lower iChao1 richness than in all other age groups (p < 0.05) and an even clone distribution were observed in preterm neonates, indicating a less rich repertoire. Compared with the older groups, preterm CDR3s were shorter and closer to germline, carrying fewer N additions and showing less junctional trimming. Among the limitations the authors pointed out were a small sample size and productive template counts that varied across preterm samples. A larger fraction of CDR3 nucleotide sequences was shared among preterm neonates (about 2.5%) than among term neonates (roughly 0.4%), young children (roughly 0.03%) and adults (around 0.01%). Prospective longitudinal studies of preterm and term neonates were called for by the authors so that T cell development could be tracked within individuals.

About this clone itself: It has no known antigen specificity. The junction differs from germline at one of its ends, possibly a read error.

A two-step, bias-controlled multiplex PCR was used to amplify TCRbeta CDR3 regions from genomic DNA. Primers specific for every TRBV and TRBJ gene segment were included in the multiplex PCR. The immunoSEQ Assay was used to generate the TCRbeta repertoire data. In the paper's pipeline: To merge closely related sequences, reads went through filtering and clustering using a relative-frequency ratio and a modified nearest-neighbor algorithm. V, D and J gene assignments for CDR3 sequences followed IMGT annotation. Template counts were quantified against synthetic TCR CDR3 analog sequences and normalized for PCR amplification bias. Only unique productive sequences, defined as in-frame CDR3 sequences lacking stop codons, were included in the analyses. The immunoSEQ Analyzer software was used to compute clonality, defined as 1 minus Pielou's evenness, and iChao1 richness. Statistical testing was performed in JMP, using Student's t-test or a non-parametric test depending on Shapiro-Wilk normality results. Drawn from immuneACCESS, this table holds only the in-frame rearrangements with V and J called that TCRdb kept. Clones are partly lost; checked studies trace under half to an unresolved V gene and leave the rest unexplained. That table is the source of V, J and clone size, and D and trimming were worked out from the DNA. The sample contains 6,000 to 9,000 clones, around 98% of them found a single time. About 0.3% of the sample belongs to the ten largest clones.

The germline V gene encodes CDR1 MGHRA and CDR2 YSYEKL. Spanning cysteine to phenylalanine, the CDR3 consists of 15 amino acids. Just CDR3 DNA is preserved here, 45 bases in frame from base 1. The peripheral blood donors were five healthy children aged about 16-60 months who were having elective routine surgery, plus five healthy nonsmoking adults. A FACSAria III cell sorter was used to sort live, Annexin V-negative naive CD8+ T cells (CD3+CD8+CD45RA+CCR7+). Each sample yielded between roughly 17,000 and 110,000 sorted naive CD8+ T cells. Ficoll-Paque density gradient centrifugation was used to isolate mononuclear cells from diluted blood. Mononuclear cells were cryopreserved in 10% DMSO with about 90% FBS and stored long term at -150°C before sorting. After thawing, the cells were stained with Annexin V and with antibodies against CD3, CD8, CCR7 and CD45RA. Genomic DNA was extracted from snap-frozen sorted cell pellets with the DNeasy Blood and Tissue Kit.

The source of this sequence is a human donor in good health. Sequenced material: naive CD8+ T cells from blood. The V gene is TRBV4-1 and the J gene is TRBJ1-1; TRBD1 could be the D gene, as 5 bases match. The CDR3: CASSELQAMNPEAFF. The DNA reads TGCGCCAGCAGCGAATTACAGGCGATGAACCCTGAAGCTTTCTTT.